The 13 T cell receptor beta chains below all came from one sample that was sequenced in a study of T-cell reconstitution after alpha-beta-depleted transplantation in children. Unique molecular identifiers were built into the TCRbeta library. TCRdb independently ran MiXCR on the PCR reads; one entry per CDR3 protein. The repertoire includes about a million distinct CDR3 sequences, less than 30% of them detected once, and approximately 30% sits in the top ten. The sample consisted of PBMCs, mostly from graft donor cells, taken 360 days after TCRalphabeta/CD19-depleted stem cell transplant. These receptors were collected from a boy under two years old who had a stem cell transplant for SCID, so the T cells may come from the graft donor.

This chain uses TRBV9 with TRBJ1-2; 8 bases map to TRBD1. Losses at the gene ends were 4 bases for V and 3 bases for J; bases not matched to a gene: 8. CDR1 and CDR2 from the germline V gene are SGDLS and YYNGEE. The CDR3 runs to 15 residues. The CDR3 here is CASSSGQGVDYGYTF. The DNA for the CDR3 is TGTGCCAGCAGCTCAGGACAGGGCGTGGACTATGGCTACACCTTC.

The CDR3 coding sequence is TGTGCCAGCAGTGACCCGGGGGGTTCCTACGAGCAGTACTTC. This codes for CASSDPGGSYEQYF. The chain combines TRBV2 with TRBJ2-7, with TRBD2 matching over 7 bases. This CDR3 spans 14 amino acids. V was clipped by 3 bases and J by 1 base; unmatched bases: 3. Germline CDR1 and CDR2: SNHLY and FYNNEI.

This clonotype came up once. This chain links TRBV7-2 with TRBJ2-3; no firm D call. The CDR3 consists of 13 residues. Trimming shortened V by 5 bases and J by 4 bases, and 10 bases separated the two germline ends. CDR1 SGHTA and CDR2 FQGNSA come from the germline V gene. This CDR3 is CASSGRQSDTQYF. The CDR3 region has the DNA TGTGCCAGCAGCGGACGACAATCAGATACGCAGTATTTT. The variable domain in full, completed from reference TRBV7-2 and TRBJ2-3, reads GAGVSQSPSNKVTEKGKDVELRCDPISGHTALYWYRQSLGQGLEFLIYFQGNSAPDKSGLPSDRFSAERTGGSVSTLTIQRTQQEDSAVYLCASSGRQSDTQYFGPGTRLTVL.

The chain joins TRBV20-1 to TRBJ2-1, with 11 bases aligning to TRBD2. The CDR3 is 15 amino acids. The germline V gene encodes CDR1 DFQATT and CDR2 SNEGSKA (reference sequence). Trimming removed 6 bases from V and 4 bases from J; junction bases left unmatched: 8. CDR3 sequence: CSATLAGGPYNEQFF. The CDR3 nucleotides read TGCAGTGCGACCCTAGCGGGGGGACCATACAATGAGCAGTTCTTC.

This clonotype appeared many times. This chain joins TRBV5-8 and TRBJ2-2; 7 bases are a match to TRBD1. The CDR3 length is 17 residues. The V segment lost 1 base and the J segment 7 bases; nucleotides outside the gene matches: 13. Germline CDR1 SGHTS, CDR2 YDEGEE. The CDR3 bases are TGTGCCAGCAGCTTGTTCCAACTCCGGGACAGCATCGGGGAGCTGTTTTTT. It encodes CASSLFQLRDSIGELFF.

The chain uses TRBV6-5 and TRBJ1-4; no definite D call. V dropped 0 bases and J dropped 0 bases, with 8 bases sitting between them. The CDR3 contains 16 residues. Germline values: CDR1 MNHEY, CDR2 SVGAGI. The DNA for the CDR3 is TGTGCCAGCAGTTACTCGGCAGCTGCAACTAATGAAAAACTGTTTTTT. Protein product: CASSYSAAATNEKLFF.

Of note for this clonotype: The junction and the germline gene differ at one end; a read error may be behind it. The V gene is TRBV19, the J gene TRBJ2-3, with 7 bases fitting TRBD2. The germline V gene encodes CDR1 LNHDA and CDR2 SQIVND (reference sequence). The CDR3 length is 15 residues. CDR3 sequence reads: CASSRGGGSTDTQYF. Here the CDR3 DNA reads TGTGCCAGTAGTAGAGGAGGCGGGAGCACCGATACGCAGTATTTT.

This clonotype occurred many times. As DNA, the CDR3 is TGCAGCGTTGAAGATCTTCTGGGGGGCCTCTACAATGAGCAGTTCTTC. Encoded protein: CSVEDLLGGLYNEQFF. The chain links TRBV29-1 to TRBJ2-1; possibly TRBD1 or TRBD2 for D (6 bases each). CDR3 length: 16 residues. With 0 bases removed from V and 3 bases from J, the gap between germline ends came to 15 bases. The germline V gene has CDR1 SQVTM and CDR2 ANQGSEA.

This clonotype was found once. The genes are TRBV7-2 and TRBJ1-4, with 8 bases fitting TRBD1. Germline trimming cut 5 bases from V and 7 bases from J; bases unmatched to any gene: 12. The germline CDR1 and CDR2 sequences are SGHTA and FQGNSA. The CDR3 length is 16 residues. CDR3 protein: CASSLGGAGQVEKLFF. The DNA of the CDR3 is TGTGCCAGCAGCCTCGGAGGGGCGGGACAGGTTGAAAAACTGTTTTTT.

The sample holds a few counts of this clonotype. The chain links TRBV4-1 to TRBJ2-7; D unclear. The CDR3 has 11 residues. Germline CDR1 is MGHRA and CDR2 is YSYEKL. Trimming took 0 bases from V and 10 from J, leaving 7 bases between them. The CDR3 region is CASSQDVVQYF. The CDR3 DNA reads TGCGCCAGCAGCCAAGATGTGGTCCAGTACTTC.

The J gene is TRBJ1-2, the V gene TRBV12-3 or TRBV12-4; D unresolved. The CDR3 extends over 14 amino acids. V was clipped by 1 base and J by 1 base, with 7 bases between them. Here the CDR3 reads CASSLGGGNYGYTF. DNA of the CDR3: TGTGCCAGCAGTTTAGGGGGAGGTAACTATGGCTACACCTTC.

The table lists this clonotype with a few counts. This sequence joins TRBV12-3 or TRBV12-4 and TRBJ2-3; no definite D call. Trimming stripped 6 bases from V and 2 bases from J, with 18 bases between. The CDR3 is 16 amino acids. The CDR3 DNA reads as TGTGCCAGCAGCCGATTAGGCGTCCTGTACACAGATACGCAGTATTTT. This encodes CASSRLGVLYTDTQYF.

The table lists this clonotype with a few counts. The genes are TRBV20-1 and TRBJ2-5; 8 bases line up with TRBD2. The germline gives CDR1 DFQATT, CDR2 SNEGSKA (reference sequence). This CDR3 contains 18 residues. Trimming took 1 base from V and 5 from J; bases not matched to a gene: 18. CDR3 DNA: TGCAGTGCTAGAGTGACCCGGGGGGGCCTTCTGGTCTGGGAGACCCAGTACTTC. Translating gives CSARVTRGGLLVWETQYF.